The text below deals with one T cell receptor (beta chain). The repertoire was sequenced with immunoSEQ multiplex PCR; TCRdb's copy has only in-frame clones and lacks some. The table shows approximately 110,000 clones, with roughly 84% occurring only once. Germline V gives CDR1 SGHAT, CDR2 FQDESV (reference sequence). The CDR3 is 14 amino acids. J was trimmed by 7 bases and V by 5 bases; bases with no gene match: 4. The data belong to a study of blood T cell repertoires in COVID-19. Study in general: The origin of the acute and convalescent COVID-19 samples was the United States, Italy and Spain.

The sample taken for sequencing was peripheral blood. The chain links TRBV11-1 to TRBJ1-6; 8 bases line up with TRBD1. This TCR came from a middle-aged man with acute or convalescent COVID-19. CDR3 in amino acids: CASSGHRGNSPLHF. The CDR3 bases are TGTGCCAGCAGCGGCCACAGGGGGAATTCACCCCTCCACTTT.